This entry concerns a single TCR beta chain. What this receptor recognizes is not known. Qualities for individual bases were not recorded, and no much larger clone is one base off. This sample was taken from a study of blood T cell repertoires in COVID-19 (dated by TCRdb to 2020 to 2021). Some background on the complete study: The collaborator samples originated in the United States, Italy and Spain and spanned the acute and convalescent phases of COVID-19. The prospective study material was composed of cDNA or gDNA derived from T cells, B-cell-depleted T cells, or PBMCs. The dataset comprised deeply sampled blood TCRbeta repertoires from subjects exposed to, actively infected with, or recovered from COVID-19. The repertoires were released in a freely available public database intended as a resource for research on the immune response to SARS-CoV-2. Samples came from the ongoing ImmuneRACE study (first 160 participants) plus 1,254 subjects from 6 global collaborators. Nearly every sample came with metadata listing a de-identified subject ID, COVID-19 status, age in years and sex. Where available, HLA class I and class II types were obtained from metadata supplied by the sample provider rather than from assay-based typing.

Each collaborating institution followed its own protocols to collect whole blood in K2EDTA tubes. For TCRbeta analysis, collaborators shipped samples as frozen whole blood, isolated PBMCs, or DNA extracted from either of those sample types. Measured from the cysteine to the phenylalanine, the CDR3 is 15 residues long. The read is trimmed to its CDR3 DNA, 45 bases read in frame from base 1. CDR1 and CDR2 (SNHLY, FYNNEI) derive from the germline V gene. Between the V and J ends, shortened by 6 bases and 0 bases respectively, the junction contains 14 bases. TCRbeta CDR3 regions were amplified from genomic DNA by means of the immunoSEQ Assay, a bias-controlled multiplex PCR. The original pipeline was this. The number of nucleated cells in each sample was estimated by amplification of reference gene primers within the assay. To quantify the absolute abundance of each unique TCRbeta CDR3 rearrangement, sequence reads were collapsed and filtered. For each sample, productive Simpson clonality was calculated by taking the square root of Simpson's diversity index across productive rearrangements. In its TCRdb copy, this immuneACCESS table keeps in-frame sequences only and misses some clones. Where compared with another copy, unresolved V genes explain less than half of these, and the others have no known cause. That table furnishes V, J and clone size, whereas the DNA furnished D and trimming. This sample has about 400,000 clones in its table, and roughly 89% of those were observed once. The ten top clones hold roughly 4.3% of the sample.

On the study overall, not on this receptor specifically: Clinical and demographic metadata were provided uncurated, with the amount varying by source and participant.

The chain uses TRBV2 and TRBJ1-2, with TRBD1 as a weak D call on 5 bases. The sample was peripheral blood. The receptor was isolated from a woman aged 30 to 39 with acute or convalescent COVID-19. The CDR3 here reads CASRRSQGSNYGYTF. The DNA sequence is as follows: TGTGCCAGCAGACGAAGCCAGGGATCTAACTATGGCTACACCTTC.